This T cell receptor (beta chain) was sequenced for a study of T cell responses to AZD1222 COVID-19 vaccine. Study-wide results and limits: The sample set comprised mostly white British donors with more females, and clonal diversity was possibly underestimated. The study sampled repertoires only after the peak T cell response.

CDR1 and CDR2 from the germline V gene are SEHNR and FQNEAQ (reference sequence). Trimming took 3 bases from V and 6 from J, leaving 8 bases between them. This CDR3 is built from 13 residues. Some clones are missing from TCRdb's copy, which holds only in-frame ones; the method was immunoSEQ multiplex PCR. The repertoire includes approximately 150,000 clones, roughly 91% of them detected once, and approximately 6.2% sits in the top ten. Pooled samples include second doses given at about 4 or 12 weeks. Comments on this clone: Its matching antigen is unknown.

The sample consisted of peripheral blood, taken 28 days after the second AZD1222 dose. The chain combines TRBV7-9 with TRBJ2-2; D ambiguous. The sequence derives from an adult who received the AZD1222 COVID-19 vaccine. As DNA, the CDR3 is TGTGCCAGCAGCTTTGATCTAGCCGGGGAGCTGTTTTTT. Translating it yields CASSFDLAGELFF. The variable domain in full, completed from reference TRBV7-9 and TRBJ2-2, reads DTGVSQNPRHKITKRGQNVTFRCDPISEHNRLYWYRQTLGQGPEFLTYFQNEAQLEKSRLLSDRFSAERPKGSFSTLEIQRTEQGDSAMYLCASSFDLAGELFFGEGSRLTVL.